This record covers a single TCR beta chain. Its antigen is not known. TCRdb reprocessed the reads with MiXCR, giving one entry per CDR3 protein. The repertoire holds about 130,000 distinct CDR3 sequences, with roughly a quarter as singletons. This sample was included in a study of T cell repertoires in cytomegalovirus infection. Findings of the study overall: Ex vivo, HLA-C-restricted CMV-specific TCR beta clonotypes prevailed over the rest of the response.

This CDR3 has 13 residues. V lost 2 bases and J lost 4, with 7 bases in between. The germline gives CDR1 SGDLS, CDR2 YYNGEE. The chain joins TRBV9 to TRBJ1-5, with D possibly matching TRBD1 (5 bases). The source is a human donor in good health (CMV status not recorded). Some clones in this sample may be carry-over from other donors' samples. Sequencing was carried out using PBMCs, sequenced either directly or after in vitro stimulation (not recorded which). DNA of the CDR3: TGTGCCAGCAGCGTGTCAGGGAATCAGCCCCAGCATTTT. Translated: CASSVSGNQPQHF.